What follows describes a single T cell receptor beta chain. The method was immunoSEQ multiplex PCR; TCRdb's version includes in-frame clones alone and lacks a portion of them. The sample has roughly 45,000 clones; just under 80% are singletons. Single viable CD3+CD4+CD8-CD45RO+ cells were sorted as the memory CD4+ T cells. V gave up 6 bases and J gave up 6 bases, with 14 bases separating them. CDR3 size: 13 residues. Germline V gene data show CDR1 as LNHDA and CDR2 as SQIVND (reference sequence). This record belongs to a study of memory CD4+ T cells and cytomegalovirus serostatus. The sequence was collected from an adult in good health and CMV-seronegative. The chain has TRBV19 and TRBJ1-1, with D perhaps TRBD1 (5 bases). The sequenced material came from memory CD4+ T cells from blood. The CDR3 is CASSRRGFAEAFF. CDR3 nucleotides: TGTGCCAGTAGCCGAAGGGGATTTGCTGAAGCTTTCTTT.